This T cell receptor (beta chain) was recovered during a study of CD4 and CD8 cells across lung adenocarcinoma regions. Donors had localized lung adenocarcinoma, a non-small cell lung cancer. In germline, CDR1 is SGDLS, CDR2 YYNGEE. There are 15 residues in the CDR3. TCRdb reprocessed the PCR reads with MiXCR, giving one entry per CDR3 protein. This sample carries several thousand distinct CDR3 sequences, less than 55% of them seen once, and the ten largest clones take around a third. This TCR derives from a male donor with lung adenocarcinoma. The CD4 and CD8 labels of this study may be unreliable. The material sequenced was CD4+ T cells from the margin of a lung tumor. V gene TRBV9 combines with J gene TRBJ2-1; TRBD1 might be the D (6 bases). With the DNA end fitting TRBJ2-7 better, the J assignment may be wrong. Written as DNA, the CDR3 is TGTGCCAGCAGCCCCGAAGTGGACAGTCTCTACGAGCAGTACTTC. Translated, it gives CASSPEVDSLYEQYF.